These T cell receptor beta chains were read from a single sample in a study of blood T cell repertoires in COVID-19. Sequencing used immunoSEQ multiplex PCR; TCRdb keeps in-frame clones, though not all of them. The sample gives about 85,000 clones, approximately 90% of which show up once; about 2.3% is in the top ten. Sequencing input: peripheral blood. All receptors derive from a man between 50 and 59 years old with acute or convalescent COVID-19. Each CDR3 is given with its conserved first and last residue. The order of the fields is J gene, V gene, clone size, D gene, CDR3 protein, CDR3 DNA. D genes are given only for firm matches. A row's size may be missing; if present it is once, few, many or a size class.

J: TRBJ2-5; V: TRBV9; size: .; D: .; CDR3: CASSFRGNLGETQYF; DNA: TGTGCCAGCAGCTTCAGGGGTAACCTTGGGGAGACCCAGTACTTC
J: TRBJ2-1; V: TRBV19; size: .; D: TRBD2; CDR3: CASSLGGGRAGNEQFF; DNA: TGTGCCAGTTCACTGGGGGGCGGGAGGGCCGGCAATGAGCAGTTCTTC
J: TRBJ1-2; V: TRBV7-2; size: .; D: TRBD1; CDR3: CASSPWTGSNYGYTF; DNA: TGTGCCAGCAGCCCTTGGACAGGGTCCAACTATGGCTACACCTTC
J: TRBJ2-5; V: TRBV14; size: .; D: .; CDR3: CASSLQRGSFSGETQYF; DNA: TGTGCCAGCAGCCTCCAAAGGGGCTCTTTCTCGGGTGAGACCCAGTACTTC
J: TRBJ2-1; V: TRBV18; size: .; D: TRBD2; CDR3: CASSPPGLAGDEQFF; DNA: TGTGCCAGCTCACCCCCGGGACTAGCAGGCGATGAGCAGTTCTTC
J: TRBJ2-2; V: TRBV6-1; size: .; D: TRBD1; CDR3: CASSEWAGGLAGELFF; DNA: TGTGCCAGCAGTGAATGGGCAGGGGGATTGGCCGGGGAGCTGTTTTTT
J: TRBJ2-3; V: TRBV4-1; size: .; D: .; CDR3: CASSQEVGGDSPDTQYF; DNA: TGCGCCAGCAGCCAAGAAGTTGGCGGGGACTCCCCAGATACGCAGTATTTT
J: TRBJ1-2; V: TRBV28; size: .; D: TRBD1; CDR3: CAIGQGSYGYTF; DNA: TGTGCCATCGGACAGGGTTCATATGGCTACACCTTC
J: TRBJ2-2; V: TRBV5-4; size: .; D: .; CDR3: CASSLFRGTGPNTGELFF; DNA: TGTGCCAGCAGCTTGTTCAGGGGTACAGGGCCGAACACCGGGGAGCTGTTTTTT
J: TRBJ1-3; V: TRBV19; size: .; D: .; CDR3: CASSLRGAGGNTIYF; DNA: TGTGCCAGTAGCCTTCGGGGTGCGGGCGGAAACACCATATATTTT
J: TRBJ1-2; V: TRBV4-3; size: .; D: .; CDR3: CASSQDPGDRYTF; DNA: TGCGCCAGCAGCCAAGACCCAGGGGATCGCTACACCTTC
J: TRBJ2-1; V: TRBV28; size: .; D: .; CDR3: CASSSPVVSAAYNEQFF; DNA: TGTGCCAGCAGTTCCCCTGTCGTTAGCGCCGCTTACAATGAGCAGTTCTTC
J: TRBJ2-6; V: TRBV11-2; size: .; D: .; CDR3: CASAWGGLSTGANVLTF; DNA: TGTGCCAGCGCATGGGGGGGCCTCTCTACTGGGGCCAACGTCCTGACTTTC
J: TRBJ1-1; V: TRBV5-6; size: .; D: TRBD1; CDR3: CASSLRDRDTEAFF; DNA: TGTGCCAGCAGCTTGCGGGACAGGGACACTGAAGCTTTCTTT
J: TRBJ2-3; V: TRBV7-9; size: .; D: TRBD2; CDR3: CASSLHAGGADTQYF; DNA: TGTGCCAGCAGCTTACACGCGGGGGGGGCAGATACGCAGTATTTT
J: TRBJ2-7; V: TRBV5-1; size: .; D: .; CDR3: CASSQAPRSYEQYF; DNA: TGCGCCAGCAGCCAGGCTCCCCGTTCCTACGAGCAGTACTTC
J: TRBJ2-5; V: TRBV6-5; size: .; D: .; CDR3: CASSPTEETQYF; DNA: TGTGCCAGCAGTCCGACAGAAGAGACCCAGTACTTC
J: TRBJ2-1; V: TRBV7-9; size: once; D: .; CDR3: CASSTSLNNEQFF; DNA: TGTGCCAGCAGCACCTCACTGAACAATGAGCAGTTCTTC
J: TRBJ2-5; V: TRBV5-5; size: .; D: .; CDR3: CASSSGLPPETQYF; DNA: TGTGCCAGCAGCTCCGGACTCCCCCCAGAGACCCAGTACTTC
J: TRBJ1-3; V: TRBV30; size: .; D: TRBD1; CDR3: CACQVDRGHGNTIYF; DNA: TGTGCCTGTCAAGTTGACAGGGGGCATGGAAACACCATATATTTT
J: TRBJ1-2; V: TRBV9; size: once; D: .; CDR3: CASSVVGGANGYTF; DNA: TGTGCCAGCAGCGTAGTTGGAGGCGCGAATGGCTACACCTTC
J: TRBJ1-5; V: TRBV19; size: .; D: .; CDR3: CASSIPPEDSSNQPQHF; DNA: TGTGCCAGTAGTATTCCTCCCGAGGACAGTTCTAATCAGCCCCAGCATTTT
J: TRBJ2-7; V: TRBV4-1; size: .; D: TRBD2; CDR3: CASSQEQSSGYEQYF; DNA: TGCGCCAGCAGCCAAGAACAATCTAGCGGTTACGAGCAGTACTTC
J: TRBJ2-2; V: TRBV7-6; size: .; D: TRBD1; CDR3: CASSAGTGDLLGGELFF; DNA: TGTGCCAGCAGCGCCGGGACAGGGGACTTACTTGGCGGGGAGCTGTTTTTT
J: TRBJ2-1; V: TRBV7-9; size: .; D: .; CDR3: CASSLKIQLAGNEQFF; DNA: TGTGCCAGCAGCTTAAAGATACAACTAGCAGGAAATGAGCAGTTCTTC
J: TRBJ1-5; V: TRBV6-5; size: .; D: .; CDR3: CASRGRRTVVEPQHF; DNA: TGTGCCAGCAGAGGCCGCCGGACAGTAGTGGAGCCCCAGCATTTT
J: TRBJ2-7; V: TRBV4-2; size: .; D: .; CDR3: CASSQDRGEREQYF; DNA: TGTGCCAGCAGCCAAGACAGGGGAGAGAGGGAGCAGTACTTC
J: TRBJ2-3; V: TRBV30; size: .; D: TRBD2; CDR3: CAWTFWGLAGAGTDTQYF; DNA: TGTGCCTGGACCTTCTGGGGACTAGCGGGGGCCGGGACAGATACGCAGTATTTT
J: TRBJ2-7; V: TRBV28; size: .; D: .; CDR3: CASSLGGTYPYEQYF; DNA: TGTGCCAGCAGTTTAGGCGGGACCTACCCCTACGAGCAGTACTTC
J: TRBJ2-2; V: TRBV5-5; size: .; D: TRBD1; CDR3: CATAGGNTGELFF; DNA: TGTGCCACGGCAGGGGGCAACACCGGGGAGCTGTTTTTT
J: TRBJ2-2; V: TRBV19; size: .; D: TRBD1; CDR3: CASSMDRARNGELFF; DNA: TGTGCCAGTAGTATGGACAGGGCTCGAAACGGGGAGCTGTTTTTT
J: TRBJ2-2; V: TRBV14; size: .; D: .; CDR3: CASSQDLTYTGELFF; DNA: TGTGCCAGCAGCCAAGACCTTACTTACACCGGGGAGCTGTTTTTT
J: TRBJ1-1; V: TRBV13; size: .; D: TRBD1; CDR3: CASSYVGQGGTEAFF; DNA: TGTGCCAGCAGCTACGTGGGACAGGGAGGGACTGAAGCTTTCTTT
J: TRBJ1-1; V: TRBV18; size: .; D: .; CDR3: CASSLRDFGNTEAFF; DNA: TGTGCCAGCTCACTTCGAGATTTCGGGAACACTGAAGCTTTCTTT
J: TRBJ2-3; V: TRBV6-1; size: .; D: .; CDR3: CASSEAGRDTQYF; DNA: TGTGCCAGCAGTGAAGCTGGCAGAGATACGCAGTATTTT